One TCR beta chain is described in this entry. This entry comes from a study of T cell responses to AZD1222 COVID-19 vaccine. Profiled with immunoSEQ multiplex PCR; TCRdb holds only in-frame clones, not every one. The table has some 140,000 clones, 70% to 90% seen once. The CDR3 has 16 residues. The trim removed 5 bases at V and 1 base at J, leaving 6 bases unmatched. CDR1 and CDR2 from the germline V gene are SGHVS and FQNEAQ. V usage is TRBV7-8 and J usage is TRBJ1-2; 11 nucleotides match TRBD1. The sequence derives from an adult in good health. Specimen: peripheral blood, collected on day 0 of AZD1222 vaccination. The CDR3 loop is CASSTRTGGYNYGYTF. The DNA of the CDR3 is TGTGCCAGCAGCACTCGGACAGGGGGCTATAACTATGGCTACACCTTC.